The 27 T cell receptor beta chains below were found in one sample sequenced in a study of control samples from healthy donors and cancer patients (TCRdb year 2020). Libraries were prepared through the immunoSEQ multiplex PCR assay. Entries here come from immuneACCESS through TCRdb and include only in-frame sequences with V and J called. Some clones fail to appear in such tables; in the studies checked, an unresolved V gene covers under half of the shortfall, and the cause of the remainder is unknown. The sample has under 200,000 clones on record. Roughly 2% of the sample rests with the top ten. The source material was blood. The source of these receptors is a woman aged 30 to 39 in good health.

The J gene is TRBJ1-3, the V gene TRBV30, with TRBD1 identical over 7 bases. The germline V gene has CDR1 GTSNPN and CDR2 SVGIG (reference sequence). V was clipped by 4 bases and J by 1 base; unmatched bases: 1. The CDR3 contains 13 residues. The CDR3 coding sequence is TGTGCCTGGAACAGGGGATCTGGAAACACCATATATTTT. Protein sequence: CAWNRGSGNTIYF.

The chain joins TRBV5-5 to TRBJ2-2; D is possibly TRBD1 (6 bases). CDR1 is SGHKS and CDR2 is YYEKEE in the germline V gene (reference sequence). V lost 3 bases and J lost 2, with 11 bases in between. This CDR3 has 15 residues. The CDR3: CASSSGHINTGELFF. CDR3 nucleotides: TGTGCCAGCAGCTCGGGACACATTAACACCGGGGAGCTGTTTTTT.

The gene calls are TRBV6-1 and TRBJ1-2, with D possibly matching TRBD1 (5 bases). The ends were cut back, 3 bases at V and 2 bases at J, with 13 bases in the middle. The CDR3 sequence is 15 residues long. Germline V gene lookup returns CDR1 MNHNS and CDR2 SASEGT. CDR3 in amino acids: CASSDLGLYNYGYTF. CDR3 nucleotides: TGTGCCAGCAGTGATTTGGGGCTTTACAACTATGGCTACACCTTC.

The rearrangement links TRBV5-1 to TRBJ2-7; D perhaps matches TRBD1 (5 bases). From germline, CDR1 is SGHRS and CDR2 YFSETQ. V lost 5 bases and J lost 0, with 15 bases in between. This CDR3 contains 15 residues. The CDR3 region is CASRLLRELSYEQYF. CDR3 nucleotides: TGCGCCAGCAGGTTACTCAGGGAACTCTCCTACGAGCAGTACTTC.

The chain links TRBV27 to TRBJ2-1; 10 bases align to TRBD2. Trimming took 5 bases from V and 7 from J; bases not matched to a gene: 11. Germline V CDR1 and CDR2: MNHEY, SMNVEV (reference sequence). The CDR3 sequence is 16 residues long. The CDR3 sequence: CASSNPSGGAGNEQFF. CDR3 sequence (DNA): TGTGCCAGCAGTAACCCCAGCGGGGGGGCCGGGAATGAGCAGTTCTTC.

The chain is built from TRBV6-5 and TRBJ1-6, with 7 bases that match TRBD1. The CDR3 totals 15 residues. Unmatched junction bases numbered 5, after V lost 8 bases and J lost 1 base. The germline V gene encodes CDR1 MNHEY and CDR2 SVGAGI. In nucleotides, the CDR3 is TGTGCCAGCCAGACAGGGACGTCCTATAATTCACCCCTCCACTTT. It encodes CASQTGTSYNSPLHF.

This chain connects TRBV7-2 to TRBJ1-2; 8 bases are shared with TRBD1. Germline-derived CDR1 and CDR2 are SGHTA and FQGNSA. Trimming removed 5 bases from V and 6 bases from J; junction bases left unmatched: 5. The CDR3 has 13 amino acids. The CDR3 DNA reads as TGTGCCAGCAGCGCTGGGACAGGAAATGGCTACACCTTC. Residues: CASSAGTGNGYTF.

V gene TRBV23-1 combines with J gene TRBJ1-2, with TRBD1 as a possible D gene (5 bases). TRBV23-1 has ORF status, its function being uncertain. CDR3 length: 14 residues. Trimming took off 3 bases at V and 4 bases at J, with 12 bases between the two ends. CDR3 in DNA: TGCGCCAGCAGTCAGGGAGGGACGGGCTATGGCTACACCTTC. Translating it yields CASSQGGTGYGYTF.

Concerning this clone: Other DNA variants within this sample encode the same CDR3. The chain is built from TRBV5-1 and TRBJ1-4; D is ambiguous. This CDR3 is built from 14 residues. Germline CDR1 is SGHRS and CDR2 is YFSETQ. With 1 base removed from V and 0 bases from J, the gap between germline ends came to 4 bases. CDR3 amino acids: CASSLRATNEKLFF. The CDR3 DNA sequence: TGCGCCAGCAGCTTGCGCGCAACTAATGAAAAACTGTTTTTT.

CDR3 amino acids: CASSGRAVSSSNQPQHF. In DNA form, the CDR3 reads TGTGCCAGCAGTGGTCGGGCGGTCTCTAGTAGCAATCAGCCCCAGCATTTT. The chain employs TRBV2 and TRBJ1-5; D is unclear. CDR1 is SNHLY and CDR2 is FYNNEI in the germline V gene. V was cut by 4 bases and J by 0 bases, with 16 bases left in between. CDR3 length: 17 amino acids.

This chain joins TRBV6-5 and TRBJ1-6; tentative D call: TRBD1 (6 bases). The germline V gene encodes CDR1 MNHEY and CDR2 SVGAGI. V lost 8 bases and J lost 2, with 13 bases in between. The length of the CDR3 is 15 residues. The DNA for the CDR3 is TGTGCCAGCGGACGGAGGACAGCCTATAATTCACCCCTCCACTTT. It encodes CASGRRTAYNSPLHF.

The CDR3 loop is CASSATTPGTEIPDTQYF. CDR3 nucleotide sequence: TGTGCCAGCAGTGCCACTACCCCCGGGACCGAGATCCCAGATACGCAGTATTTT. The rearrangement joins TRBV27 to TRBJ2-3, with D perhaps given as TRBD1 or TRBD2 (5 bases each). CDR3 length equals 18 residues. The V and J ends lost 5 bases and 4 bases respectively, with 25 bases between them. Germline lookup yields CDR1 MNHEY and CDR2 SMNVEV (reference sequence).

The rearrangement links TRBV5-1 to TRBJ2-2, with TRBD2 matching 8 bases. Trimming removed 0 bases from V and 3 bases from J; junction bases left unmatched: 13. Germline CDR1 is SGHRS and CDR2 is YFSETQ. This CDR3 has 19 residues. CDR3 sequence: CASSLDPPGGRPYTGELFF. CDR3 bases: TGCGCCAGCAGCTTGGACCCTCCGGGGGGGCGGCCGTACACCGGGGAGCTGTTTTTT. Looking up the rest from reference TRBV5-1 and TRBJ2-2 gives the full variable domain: KAGVTQTPRYLIKTRGQQVTLSCSPISGHRSVSWYQQTPGQGLQFLFEYFSETQRNKGNFPGRFSGRQFSNSRSEMNVSTLELGDSALYLCASSLDPPGGRPYTGELFFGEGSRLTVL.

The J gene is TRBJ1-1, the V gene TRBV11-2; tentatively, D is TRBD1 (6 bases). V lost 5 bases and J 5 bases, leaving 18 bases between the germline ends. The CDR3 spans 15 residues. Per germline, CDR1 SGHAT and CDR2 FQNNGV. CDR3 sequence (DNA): TGTGCCAGCAGCGAGGGGGGATTTGGGTATACTGAAGCTTTCTTT. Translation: CASSEGGFGYTEAFF.

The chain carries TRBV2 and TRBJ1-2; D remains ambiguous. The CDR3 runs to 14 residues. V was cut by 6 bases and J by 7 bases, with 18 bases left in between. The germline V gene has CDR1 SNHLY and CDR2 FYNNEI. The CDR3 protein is CASRAPGFRSGYTF. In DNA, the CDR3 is TGTGCCAGCAGGGCTCCCGGTTTTAGGTCTGGCTACACCTTC. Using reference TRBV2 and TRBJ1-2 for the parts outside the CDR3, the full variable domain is EPEVTQTPSHQVTQMGQEVILRCVPISNHLYFYWYRQILGQKVEFLVSFYNNEISEKSEIFDDQFSVERPDGSNFTLKIRSTKLEDSAMYFCASRAPGFRSGYTFGSGTRLTVV.

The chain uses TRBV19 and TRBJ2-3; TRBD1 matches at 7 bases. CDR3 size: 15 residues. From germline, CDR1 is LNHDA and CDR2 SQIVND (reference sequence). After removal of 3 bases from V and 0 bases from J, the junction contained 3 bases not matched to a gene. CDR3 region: CASSMGRGSTDTQYF. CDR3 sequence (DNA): TGTGCCAGTAGTATGGGCAGGGGGAGCACAGATACGCAGTATTTT. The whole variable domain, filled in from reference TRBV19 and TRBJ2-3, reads DGGITQSPKYLFRKEGQNVTLSCEQNLNHDAMYWYRQDPGQGLRLIYYSQIVNDFQKGDIAEGYSVSREKKESFPLTVTSAQKNPTAFYLCASSMGRGSTDTQYFGPGTRLTVL.

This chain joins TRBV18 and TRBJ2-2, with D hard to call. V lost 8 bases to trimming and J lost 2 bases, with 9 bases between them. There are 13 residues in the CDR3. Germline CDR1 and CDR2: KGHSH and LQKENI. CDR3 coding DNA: TGTGCCAGCACTACCGTAAACACCGGGGAGCTGTTTTTT. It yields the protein CASTTVNTGELFF.

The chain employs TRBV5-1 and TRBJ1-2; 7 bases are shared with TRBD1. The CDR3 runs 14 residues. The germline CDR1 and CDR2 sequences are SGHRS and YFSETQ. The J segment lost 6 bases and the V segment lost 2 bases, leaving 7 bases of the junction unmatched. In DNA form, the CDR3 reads TGCGCCAGCAGCTTTTCACAGGGGCAGGATGGCTACACCTTC. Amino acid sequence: CASSFSQGQDGYTF.

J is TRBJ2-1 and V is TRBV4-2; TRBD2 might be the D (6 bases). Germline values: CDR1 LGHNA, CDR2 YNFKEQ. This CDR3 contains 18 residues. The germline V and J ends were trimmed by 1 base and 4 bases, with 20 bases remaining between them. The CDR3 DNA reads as TGTGCCAGCAGCCAAGTCCCTTCCGGTGTCGGGGGATACAATGAGCAGTTCTTC. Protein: CASSQVPSGVGGYNEQFF.

CDR3 loop: CATQGQEHYGYTF. The CDR3 nucleotides are TGTGCCACCCAGGGACAGGAACACTATGGCTACACCTTC. This chain connects TRBV6-5 to TRBJ1-2; 8 bases align to TRBD1. Trimming at V came to 10 bases and at J to 3 bases, leaving 7 bases not matched to a gene. The CDR3 spans 13 residues. Germline V CDR1 and CDR2: MNHEY, SVGAGI.

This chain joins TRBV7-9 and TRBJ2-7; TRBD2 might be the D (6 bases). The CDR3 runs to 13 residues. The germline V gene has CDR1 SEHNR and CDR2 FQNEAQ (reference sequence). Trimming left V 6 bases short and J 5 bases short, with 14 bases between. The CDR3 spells CASRPGLGDEQYF. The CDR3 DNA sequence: TGTGCCAGCAGGCCGGGACTCGGCGACGAGCAGTACTTC.

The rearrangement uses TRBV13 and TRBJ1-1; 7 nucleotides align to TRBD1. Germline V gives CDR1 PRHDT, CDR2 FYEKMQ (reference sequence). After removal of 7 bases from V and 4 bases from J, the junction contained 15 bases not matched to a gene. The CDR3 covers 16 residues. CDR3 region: CASIKKGAQRGTEAFF. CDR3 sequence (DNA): TGTGCCAGCATCAAAAAGGGGGCGCAACGGGGCACTGAAGCTTTCTTT.

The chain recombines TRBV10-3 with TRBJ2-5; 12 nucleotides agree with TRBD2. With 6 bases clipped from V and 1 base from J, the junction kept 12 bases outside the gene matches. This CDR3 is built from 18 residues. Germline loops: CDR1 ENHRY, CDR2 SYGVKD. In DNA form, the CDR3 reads TGTGCCATCAGAGCCACTAGCGGGGGGCATCGAGTCCAAGAGACCCAGTACTTC. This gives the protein CAIRATSGGHRVQETQYF.

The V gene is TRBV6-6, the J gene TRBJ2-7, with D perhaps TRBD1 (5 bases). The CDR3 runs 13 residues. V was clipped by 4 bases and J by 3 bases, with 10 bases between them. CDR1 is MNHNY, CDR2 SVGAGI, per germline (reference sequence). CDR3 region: CASSFRARYEQYF. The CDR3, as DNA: TGTGCCAGCAGTTTCAGGGCGCGCTACGAGCAGTACTTC.

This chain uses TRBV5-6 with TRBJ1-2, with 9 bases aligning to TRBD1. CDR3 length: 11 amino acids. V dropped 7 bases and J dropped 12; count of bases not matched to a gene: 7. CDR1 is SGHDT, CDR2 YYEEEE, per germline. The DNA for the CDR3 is TGTGCCAGCCGGGGGACAGGGCCGGACACCTTC. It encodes CASRGTGPDTF.

CDR3: CASSQGPGYGYTF. The CDR3 region has the DNA TGCGCCAGCAGCCAGGGGCCAGGGTATGGCTACACCTTC. The rearrangement uses TRBV4-1 and TRBJ1-2; weak D call: TRBD1 (5 bases). Germline V CDR1 and CDR2: MGHRA, YSYEKL. The CDR3 consists of 13 residues. V lost 3 bases and J lost 5, with 10 bases in between.

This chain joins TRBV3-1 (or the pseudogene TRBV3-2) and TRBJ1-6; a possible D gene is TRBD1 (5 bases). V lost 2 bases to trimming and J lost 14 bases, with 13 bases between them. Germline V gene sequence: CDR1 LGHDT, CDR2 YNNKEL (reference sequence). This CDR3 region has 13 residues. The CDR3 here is CASSQYGGWSLHF. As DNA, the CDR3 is TGTGCCAGCAGCCAATATGGGGGTTGGTCCCTCCACTTT.